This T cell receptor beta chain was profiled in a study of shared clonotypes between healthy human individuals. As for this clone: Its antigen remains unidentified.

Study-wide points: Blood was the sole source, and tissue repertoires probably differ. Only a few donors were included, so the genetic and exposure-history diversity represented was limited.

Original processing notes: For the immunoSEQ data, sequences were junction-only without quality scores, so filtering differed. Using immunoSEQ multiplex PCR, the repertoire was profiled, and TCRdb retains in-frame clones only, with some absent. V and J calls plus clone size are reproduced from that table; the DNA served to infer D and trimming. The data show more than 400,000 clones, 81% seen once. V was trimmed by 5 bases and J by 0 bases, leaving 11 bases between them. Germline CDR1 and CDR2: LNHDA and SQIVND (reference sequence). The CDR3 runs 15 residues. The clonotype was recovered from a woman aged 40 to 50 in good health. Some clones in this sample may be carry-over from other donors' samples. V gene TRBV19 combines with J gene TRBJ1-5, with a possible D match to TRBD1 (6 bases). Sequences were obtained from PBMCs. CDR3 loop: CASSEGQLSNQPQHF. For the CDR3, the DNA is TGTGCCAGTAGTGAAGGACAGCTTAGCAATCAGCCCCAGCATTTT.